These 16 T cell receptor beta chains share one sample of origin, sequenced in a study of control samples from healthy donors and cancer patients. Profiled with immunoSEQ multiplex PCR; TCRdb holds only in-frame clones, not every one. This table holds around 30,000 clones, roughly 92% found once. Sequencing was carried out using PBMCs. Source of these receptors: a man aged 35 to 55 with colorectal cancer.

As to this clone: Lacking the conserved final phenylalanine or tryptophan, this CDR3 likely reflects a read error. It is unclear where the CDR3 begins or ends on the DNA, so no DNA is shown, and the CDR3 is as TCRdb lists it. The chain has TRBV7-2 and TRBJ2-3; the table assigns TRBD2, which was not confirmed against the DNA. CDR1 SGHTA and CDR2 FQGNSA come from the germline V gene. The CDR3 sequence runs 13 residues, both termini included. CDR3 sequence reads: CASSLRLAGGPLG.

The V and J genes are TRBV6-6 and TRBJ1-2; D might be TRBD1 (5 bases). The CDR3 length is 14 residues. The germline V gene encodes CDR1 MNHNY and CDR2 SVGAGI (reference sequence). The V gene lost 2 bases and the J gene lost 1 base, with 8 bases spanning the gap. The CDR3 sequence: CASSYGQGNYGYTF. The CDR3 coding sequence is TGTGCCAGCAGTTACGGGCAGGGTAACTATGGCTACACCTTC.

The rearrangement joins TRBV2 to TRBJ1-4, with D unresolved. The CDR3 totals 16 residues. With 3 bases removed from V and 6 bases from J, the gap between germline ends came to 17 bases. In germline, CDR1 is SNHLY, CDR2 FYNNEI. The CDR3 nucleotides are TGTGCCAGCAGTGATTCACCCCAGGATTGGGATGAAAAACTGTTTTTT. It translates to CASSDSPQDWDEKLFF. The variable domain in full, completed from reference TRBV2 and TRBJ1-4, reads EPEVTQTPSHQVTQMGQEVILRCVPISNHLYFYWYRQILGQKVEFLVSFYNNEISEKSEIFDDQFSVERPDGSNFTLKIRSTKLEDSAMYFCASSDSPQDWDEKLFFGSGTQLSVL.

The chain joins TRBV2 to TRBJ2-7; 7 nucleotides line up with TRBD2. The V and J ends lost 3 bases and 3 bases, in that order; junction bases with no gene match: 2. Germline assignment: CDR1 SNHLY and CDR2 FYNNEI. CDR3 length equals 13 residues. The CDR3 protein is CASSEGRVYEQYF. DNA for the CDR3: TGTGCCAGCAGTGAGGGGAGGGTCTACGAGCAGTACTTC.

CDR3 sequence reads: CASSFLAGSYNEQFF. The CDR3 DNA is TGCGCCAGCAGCTTTCTGGCTGGCTCCTACAATGAGCAGTTCTTC. The chain couples TRBV5-1 to TRBJ2-1; the D is unclear. Germline CDR1 is SGHRS and CDR2 is YFSETQ. This CDR3 comprises 15 residues. Trimming took 2 bases from V and 0 from J, leaving 9 bases between them.

The V gene is TRBV7-9, the J gene TRBJ1-1, with D perhaps matching TRBD1 (5 bases). This CDR3 region has 13 residues. Germline V CDR1 and CDR2: SEHNR, FQNEAQ (reference sequence). V lost 5 bases to trimming and J lost 4 bases, with 11 bases between them. The CDR3 DNA reads as TGTGCCAGCAGCCCAGTGGGGGGCACTGAAGCTTTCTTT. Protein: CASSPVGGTEAFF.

CDR3 nucleotides: TGTGCCAGCAGTGAAGCGGGCAGGGGGCTTGGGTCACCCCTCCACTTT. Encoded protein: CASSEAGRGLGSPLHF. The chain uses TRBV2 and TRBJ1-6; 8 positions agree with TRBD1. Germline V gene sequence: CDR1 SNHLY, CDR2 FYNNEI. CDR3 length: 16 amino acids. The trim removed 0 bases at V and 10 bases at J, leaving 8 bases unmatched.

The V and J genes are TRBV6-5 and TRBJ2-7, with 7 nucleotides matching TRBD1. V shed 7 bases, J shed 5 bases, and the junction held 8 bases outside the gene matches. The CDR3 runs to 13 residues. Per the germline V gene, CDR1 is MNHEY and CDR2 is SVGAGI. The CDR3 sequence is CASTSKDRHEQYF. As DNA, the CDR3 is TGTGCCAGCACCTCAAAGGACAGGCACGAGCAGTACTTC.

V is TRBV7-2 and J is TRBJ1-5; no definite D call. Trimming cost V 2 bases and J 6 bases, with 14 bases left between them. Germline CDR1 reads SGHTA; CDR2 reads FQGNSA. The length of the CDR3 is 15 residues. Here the CDR3 reads CASSLSGVWGQPQHF. The DNA of the CDR3 is TGTGCCAGCAGCTTAAGCGGGGTTTGGGGTCAGCCCCAGCATTTT.

The chain joins TRBV27 to TRBJ1-5; D perhaps matches TRBD1 (5 bases). Germline CDR1 and CDR2: MNHEY and SMNVEV (reference sequence). V was trimmed by 5 bases and J by 4 bases, leaving 15 bases between them. The CDR3 runs to 15 residues. CDR3 amino acids: CASSKWDGPNQPQHF. In DNA form, the CDR3 reads TGTGCCAGCAGTAAGTGGGACGGACCGAATCAGCCCCAGCATTTT.

The CDR3 loop reads CASSARGTQGYNEQFF. In DNA form, the CDR3 reads TGTGCCAGCAGTGCGAGGGGCACTCAGGGCTACAATGAGCAGTTCTTC. The rearrangement joins TRBV2 to TRBJ2-1; D assignment may be TRBD1 or TRBD2 (5 bases each). V was clipped by 4 bases and J by 3 bases, with 16 bases between them. Germline V gene sequence: CDR1 SNHLY, CDR2 FYNNEI. The CDR3 has 16 residues.

The chain recombines TRBV3-1 (or the pseudogene TRBV3-2) with TRBJ2-5; the D is unclear. This CDR3 has 17 amino acids. Germline assignment: CDR1 LGHDT and CDR2 YNNKEL (reference sequence). V was pared by 3 bases and J by 1 base, with 18 bases between. The CDR3 region is CASSHGHIELLQETQYF. The CDR3, as DNA: TGTGCCAGCAGCCATGGTCACATCGAGTTACTCCAAGAGACCCAGTACTTC.

The genes are TRBV27 and TRBJ2-1, with D tentatively TRBD2 (7 bases). CDR1 is MNHEY, CDR2 SMNVEV, per germline (reference sequence). This CDR3 contains 15 residues. V dropped 5 bases and J dropped 5 bases, with 16 bases sitting between them. The CDR3 sequence is CASSLLGGANNEQFF. CDR3 nucleotides: TGTGCCAGCAGTCTGCTAGGGGGGGCCAACAATGAGCAGTTCTTC.

The chain employs TRBV7-9 and TRBJ2-7, with TRBD1 matching over 9 bases. Germline CDR1 is SEHNR and CDR2 is FQNEAQ (reference sequence). The J segment lost 7 bases and the V segment lost 4 bases, leaving 8 bases of the junction unmatched. The length of the CDR3 is 14 residues. The CDR3 loop reads CASSSKQGAREQYF. The CDR3 region has the DNA TGTGCCAGCAGCTCCAAACAGGGGGCACGGGAGCAGTACTTC.

The V and J genes are TRBV6-5 and TRBJ1-3, with D unclear. The CDR3 contains 16 residues. Trimming took 0 bases from V and 0 from J, leaving 9 bases between them. Germline CDR1 is MNHEY and CDR2 is SVGAGI. CDR3 sequence: CASSYSRPRSGNTIYF. The DNA of the CDR3 is TGTGCCAGCAGTTACTCGAGACCGCGCTCTGGAAACACCATATATTTT.

There are a few counts of this clone. The V and J genes are TRBV7-9 and TRBJ1-5; D gene ambiguous. Per germline, CDR1 SEHNR and CDR2 FQNEAQ (reference sequence). V dropped 1 base and J dropped 5 bases, with 6 bases sitting between them. The CDR3 runs 13 residues. CDR3 loop: CASSLVPDQPQHF. DNA for the CDR3: TGTGCCAGCAGCTTAGTTCCGGATCAGCCCCAGCATTTT.